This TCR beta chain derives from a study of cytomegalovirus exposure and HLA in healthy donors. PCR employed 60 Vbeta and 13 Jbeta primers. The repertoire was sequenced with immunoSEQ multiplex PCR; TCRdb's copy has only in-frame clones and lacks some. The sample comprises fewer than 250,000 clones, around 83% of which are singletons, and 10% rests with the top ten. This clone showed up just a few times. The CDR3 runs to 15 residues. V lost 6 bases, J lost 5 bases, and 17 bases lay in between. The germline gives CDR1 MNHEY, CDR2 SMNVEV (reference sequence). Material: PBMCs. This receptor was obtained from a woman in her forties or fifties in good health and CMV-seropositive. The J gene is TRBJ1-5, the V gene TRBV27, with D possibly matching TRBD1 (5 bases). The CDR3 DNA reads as TGTGCCAGCAGCCCCCTGGGAGGGGCCCATCAGCCCCAGCATTTT. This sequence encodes CASSPLGGAHQPQHF.